Here is one T cell receptor (beta chain) with its context. The sample belongs to a study of blood T cell repertoires in COVID-19. Original data processing: Reference gene primer amplification gave nucleated cell count estimates. TCRdb keeps only in-frame clones here, not all; method: immunoSEQ multiplex PCR. The V and J calls and clone size were taken over from that table, and D and trimming were inferred from the DNA. The sample consists of 100,000 to 120,000 clones, nearly 90% of them appearing once. This CDR3 is 17 amino acids long. In germline, CDR1 is SQVTM, CDR2 ANQGSEA. The V gene end was trimmed by 6 bases and the J gene end by 0 bases; junction bases not matched to a gene: 16.

This receptor was obtained from a human donor in a cohort sampled during active COVID-19. This chain connects TRBV29-1 to TRBJ2-7; 8 bases are a match to TRBD1. The sample consisted of peripheral blood. The CDR3 spells CSVVDRVRTGLSYEQYF. For the CDR3, the DNA is TGCAGCGTAGTGGACAGGGTCCGCACGGGCCTCTCCTACGAGCAGTACTTC.